This is a list of T cell receptor beta chains from one sample in a study of T cell repertoires in cytomegalovirus infection. TCRdb independently ran MiXCR on the reads; one entry per CDR3 protein. The repertoire has 200,000 to 300,000 distinct CDR3 sequences, 10% to 15% of them found once; the top ten carry approximately 1.8%. Sequenced material: PBMCs. The receptors stem from a human donor in good health (CMV status not recorded). Some clones in this sample may be carry-over from other donors' samples. Both conserved end residues are part of each CDR3. The D gene is left open where the match is weak. Clone size, where shown, is once, few, many, or a class for clones that have expanded.

d_gene	abundance	j_gene	v_gene	CDR3aa	CDR3nt
TRBD2	many	TRBJ2-7	TRBV7-2	CASRPSGVSSYEQYF	TGTGCCAGCAGACCTAGCGGTGTAAGCTCCTACGAGCAGTACTTC
-	-	TRBJ2-1	TRBV28	CASSLRIGEYNEQFF	TGTGCCAGCAGTTTGAGGATAGGTGAATACAATGAGCAGTTCTTC
TRBD1	few	TRBJ1-1	TRBV29-1	CSVGQGAEAFF	TGCAGCGTCGGACAGGGGGCTGAAGCTTTCTTT
-	few	TRBJ1-2	TRBV28	CASSLPGSGSTNYGYTF	TGTGCCAGCAGTCTTCCGGGTTCGGGGTCGACTAACTATGGCTACACCTTC
-	many	TRBJ1-3	TRBV7-9	CASSLAARAGNTIYF	TGTGCCAGCAGCTTAGCGGCCAGGGCCGGAAACACCATATATTTT
-	-	TRBJ2-6	TRBV11-3	CASSYDKWGSSGANVLTF	TGTGCCAGCAGCTACGACAAATGGGGGAGCTCTGGGGCCAACGTCCTGACTTTC
-	few	TRBJ1-2	TRBV12-3/TRBV12-4	CASTLGRLYGYTF	TGTGCCAGCACCCTAGGCAGGCTCTATGGCTACACCTTC
TRBD2	few	TRBJ2-1	TRBV12-3/TRBV12-4	CASRLSGRAYNEQFF	TGTGCCAGCAGACTAAGCGGGAGGGCCTACAATGAGCAGTTCTTC
TRBD2	-	TRBJ2-1	TRBV18	CASSPPKGLASDNEQFF	TGTGCCAGCTCACCACCGAAGGGACTAGCGTCGGATAATGAGCAGTTCTTC
-	many	TRBJ2-2	TRBV7-2	CASSLRSSGTGELFF	TGTGCCAGCAGCTTAAGGTCCAGCGGGACCGGGGAGCTGTTTTTT
-	few	TRBJ1-1	TRBV10-3	CAISTQQVNTEAFF	TGTGCCATCAGTACTCAACAGGTGAACACTGAAGCTTTCTTT
TRBD1	many	TRBJ1-1	TRBV28	CASSSRTGYTEAFF	TGTGCCAGCAGTTCCCGGACAGGATATACTGAAGCTTTCTTT
-	many	TRBJ1-1	TRBV7-2	CASSLIGLGTEAFF	TGTGCCAGCAGCTTAATTGGGCTGGGCACTGAAGCTTTCTTT
-	many	TRBJ1-2	TRBV2	CASRARGGYTF	TGTGCCAGCAGGGCGAGGGGGGGTTACACCTTC
-	few	TRBJ2-2	TRBV14	CASSPWLVNTGELFF	TGTGCCAGCAGCCCGTGGTTAGTGAACACCGGGGAGCTGTTTTTT
-	-	TRBJ1-5	TRBV7-2	CASSSDSGNQPQHF	TGTGCCAGCAGCTCAGACAGCGGAAATCAGCCCCAGCATTTT
TRBD1	-	TRBJ2-1	TRBV14	CASSQPGTGDDEQFF	TGTGCCAGCAGCCAGCCCGGGACAGGGGACGATGAGCAGTTCTTC
-	many	TRBJ1-1	TRBV4-2	CASSPEGRMNTEAFF	TGTGCCAGCAGCCCCGAGGGACGGATGAACACTGAAGCTTTCTTT
-	few	TRBJ1-1	TRBV20-1	CSALRTAIGEAFF	TGCAGTGCTCTACGGACAGCCATTGGTGAAGCTTTCTTT
-	-	TRBJ1-5	TRBV11-2	CASSLDLPGKPQHF	TGTGCCAGCAGCTTAGATCTGCCAGGGAAGCCCCAGCATTTT
-	many	TRBJ2-1	TRBV20-1	CSARDNEFSGEQFF	TGCAGTGCTAGAGATAACGAGTTTTCTGGCGAGCAGTTCTTC
-	-	TRBJ2-1	TRBV7-8	CASSASNNEQFF	TGTGCCAGCAGCGCGAGTAACAATGAGCAGTTCTTC
-	-	TRBJ2-3	TRBV20-1	CSARGARRFGRDTQYF	TGCAGTGCTAGAGGGGCCCGGCGCTTCGGCCGAGATACGCAGTATTTT
-	many	TRBJ1-2	TRBV7-2	CASSLSQDEGYTF	TGTGCCAGCAGCTTAAGTCAGGACGAAGGCTACACCTTC
TRBD2	many	TRBJ2-1	TRBV19	CASSSLGLAGNEQFF	TGTGCCAGTAGTAGTCTGGGACTAGCGGGGAATGAGCAGTTCTTC
-	many	TRBJ2-2	TRBV7-2	CASSLAGGYTGELFF	TGTGCCAGCAGCTTAGCAGGGGGATACACCGGGGAGCTGTTTTTT
TRBD1	many	TRBJ1-2	TRBV28	CASRPQMGTGRGGYTF	TGTGCCAGCAGACCCCAAATGGGGACAGGGAGGGGGGGCTACACCTTC
-	many	TRBJ2-7	TRBV28	CASSLSGGFSYEQYF	TGTGCCAGCAGTCTATCCGGGGGTTTCTCCTACGAGCAGTACTTC
-	many	TRBJ1-5	TRBV28	CASSSRQQPQHF	TGTGCCAGCAGTTCCCGACAGCAGCCCCAGCATTTT
-	few	TRBJ2-2	TRBV19	CASSGARTGELFF	TGTGCCAGTAGCGGGGCGCGTACCGGGGAGCTGTTTTTT
TRBD2	many	TRBJ2-7	TRBV30	CAWSRTSGFYEQYF	TGTGCCTGGAGCAGGACTAGCGGTTTCTACGAGCAGTACTTC
-	few	TRBJ2-7	TRBV4-2	CASSQDLGTPYEQYF	TGTGCCAGCAGCCAAGATTTGGGGACCCCCTACGAGCAGTACTTC
TRBD2	many	TRBJ2-5	TRBV7-2	CASSPRGLAGGPETQYF	TGTGCCAGCAGCCCCCGGGGACTAGCGGGAGGGCCAGAGACCCAGTACTTC
-	many	TRBJ2-5	TRBV11-2	CASSLGVQETQYF	TGTGCCAGCAGCTTGGGAGTCCAAGAGACCCAGTACTTC
TRBD1	-	TRBJ1-5	TRBV27	CASSWTGGQPQHF	TGTGCCAGCAGTTGGACAGGGGGTCAGCCCCAGCATTTT
-	many	TRBJ2-7	TRBV7-8	CASSSLRGGGISYEQYF	TGTGCCAGCAGCTCCCTTCGAGGTGGCGGGATTTCCTACGAGCAGTACTTC
TRBD2	many	TRBJ2-7	TRBV7-2	CASSVTSGGATEQYF	TGTGCCAGCAGCGTGACTAGCGGGGGGGCTACGGAGCAGTACTTC
-	many	TRBJ2-7	TRBV7-2	CASSVGRLGEQYF	TGTGCCAGCAGCGTCGGACGGCTCGGCGAGCAGTACTTC
TRBD1	few	TRBJ2-3	TRBV20-1	CSTSILTGASTDTQYF	TGCAGTACCTCCATACTGACAGGGGCCAGCACAGATACGCAGTATTTT
TRBD2	-	TRBJ2-3	TRBV20-1	CSAAGLADTDTQYF	TGCAGTGCAGCGGGACTAGCGGACACAGATACGCAGTATTTT
-	many	TRBJ1-1	TRBV28	CATTPPVNTEAFF	TGTGCCACCACCCCCCCCGTGAACACTGAAGCTTTCTTT
-	many	TRBJ1-1	TRBV7-8	CASSPRIGEIGTEAFF	TGTGCCAGCAGCCCCCGTATAGGGGAAATAGGCACTGAAGCTTTCTTT
-	many	TRBJ1-2	TRBV29-1	CSVEPQGSYGYTF	TGCAGCGTTGAACCTCAGGGGAGCTATGGCTACACCTTC
-	-	TRBJ2-2	TRBV5-6	CASSSRGHTVELFF	TGTGCCAGCAGCTCCCGGGGGCACACCGTGGAGCTGTTTTTT
-	many	TRBJ2-3	TRBV7-2	CASSFRANTQYF	TGTGCCAGCAGCTTTCGTGCTAATACGCAGTATTTT
-	-	TRBJ2-2	TRBV28	CASFGGHLNTGELFF	TGTGCCAGCTTCGGGGGACACCTTAACACCGGGGAGCTGTTTTTT
-	few	TRBJ1-5	TRBV12-5	CASGLGQNQPQHF	TGTGCTAGTGGTTTGGGACAGAATCAGCCCCAGCATTTT
-	few	TRBJ2-5	TRBV20-1	CSAPSLWQETQYF	TGCAGTGCTCCCTCCCTGTGGCAAGAGACCCAGTACTTC
-	few	TRBJ1-2	TRBV29-1	CSDLWFRDGYTF	TGCAGCGATCTGTGGTTTAGGGATGGCTACACCTTC
-	few	TRBJ1-4	TRBV5-6	CASSIATGTASTNEKLFF	TGTGCCAGCAGCATCGCCACCGGGACCGCTTCAACTAATGAAAAACTGTTTTTT